This T cell receptor (beta chain) was identified during a study of OX40 agonist ivuxolimab in advanced cancers. Looking at the study overall: At 65% to 90% male, the cohort had a mean age of 60 years, ranging from 23 to 79. Checkpoint inhibitors had been given previously to 35% to 50% of patients.

Study conclusions and caveats: Low normalized clonal expansion also occurred in some nonresponding patients.

Profiling relied on immunoSEQ multiplex PCR, and the TCRdb table lists in-frame clones only, not all of them. The data show 52,000 or so clones, with roughly 88% seen just once and about 1.5% held by the top ten. This CDR3 spans 13 amino acids. CDR1 is SGHKS, CDR2 YYEKEE, per germline (reference sequence). Trimming took off 3 bases at V and 7 bases at J, with 13 bases between the two ends. On this clone: The antigen is not known.

Sample: CD4+ or CD8+ T cells sorted from blood, taken in a trial of the OX40 agonist ivuxolimab. V is TRBV5-5 and J is TRBJ1-2; D call uncertain. This TCR derives from an adult with an advanced solid tumor such as melanoma, head and neck, liver or kidney cancer. The CDR3 loop reads CASSSVGISGYTF. CDR3 nucleotide sequence: TGTGCCAGCAGCTCAGTGGGGATATCTGGCTACACCTTC.